This is a list of T cell receptor beta chains from one sample in a study of shared clonotypes between healthy human individuals. TCRdb's copy holds only in-frame clones and misses some; the assay was immunoSEQ multiplex PCR. The top ten hold more than 0.35% of the sample, which has 2 million to 2.5 million clones, under 95% seen once. Material for sequencing was naive CD4+ T cells from PBMCs. The receptors were gathered from a young man in good health. Some clones in this sample may be carry-over from other donors' samples. The CDR3 runs from the conserved cysteine through the conserved F or W. The D gene is left open where the match is weak. Some rows have no size entry. The others give once, few or many, or a class for an expanded clone.

TRBD1	TRBV5-4	NA	TRBJ1-1	CASSIKEGAGARAFF	TGTGCCAGCAGCATTAAAGAGGGGGCGGGGGCGAGAGCTTTCTTT
NA	TRBV4-2	NA	TRBJ1-2	CASSQDLQGPYGYTF	TGTGCCAGCAGCCAAGACCTACAGGGCCCCTATGGCTACACCTTC
TRBD1	TRBV6-1	NA	TRBJ1-2	CASRDREAYGYTF	TGTGCCAGCAGGGACAGGGAGGCGTATGGCTACACCTTC
TRBD1	TRBV2	NA	TRBJ1-2	CASSGRQGRGYTF	TGTGCCAGCAGTGGGCGACAGGGGCGAGGCTACACCTTC
NA	TRBV19	NA	TRBJ2-7	CPFDLLSSVISYF	TGTCCCTTCGATCTCCTCTCGTCCGTAATTAGCTACTTC
NA	TRBV27	once	TRBJ1-1	CASSRNRDLNTEAFF	TGTGCCAGCAGTCGGAACCGGGATTTGAACACTGAAGCTTTCTTT
TRBD2	TRBV6-6	NA	TRBJ2-7	CASRPREGPLYEQYF	TGTGCCAGCAGACCCCGGGAGGGCCCCCTCTACGAGCAGTACTTC
TRBD1	TRBV28	NA	TRBJ1-5	CAVRTGRTSNQPQHF	TGTGCCGTCAGGACAGGGAGGACTAGCAATCAGCCCCAGCATTTT
NA	TRBV7-9	few	TRBJ2-2	CASSAPSVRTGELFF	TGTGCCAGCAGCGCCCCTAGCGTCCGTACCGGGGAGCTGTTTTTT
NA	TRBV7-2	once	TRBJ2-2	CASSLAPRDRGVYAGTGELFF	TGTGCCAGCAGCTTAGCTCCCCGAGATAGGGGAGTTTATGCGGGCACCGGGGAGCTGTTTTTT
NA	TRBV5-1	NA	TRBJ2-7	CASRYAFAGGSSYEQYF	TGCGCCAGCCGATATGCGTTTGCAGGAGGATCCTCCTACGAGCAGTACTTC